This T cell receptor (beta chain) was sequenced during a study of human T cells and chemical hapten exposure. From the RACE reads, TCRdb called clonotypes with MiXCR, one entry per CDR3 protein. The data contain about 93,000 distinct CDR3 sequences, roughly 8.5% of them singletons. Stated time point: pre-sensitization, week 0. Regarding treatment: therapeutic diphenylcyclopropenone sensitization with weekly scalp DPC. V trimming: 0 bases; J trimming: 7 bases; junction bases outside the gene matches: 11. CDR1 and CDR2 from the germline V gene are LGHDT and YNNKEL (reference sequence). The CDR3 has 17 residues.

Sequences were derived from whole blood, sampled in connection with sensitization to the hapten diphenylcyclopropenone (DPC). V usage is TRBV3-1 and J usage is TRBJ2-1; 8 bases line up with TRBD2. The TCR sequence derives from a middle-aged man with alopecia areata. Some clones in this sample may be carry-over from other donors' samples. CDR3 DNA sequence: TGTGCCAGCAGCCAAGATAGCATCGGACTAGCTGGTAATGAGCAGTTCTTC. Translation gives CASSQDSIGLAGNEQFF.